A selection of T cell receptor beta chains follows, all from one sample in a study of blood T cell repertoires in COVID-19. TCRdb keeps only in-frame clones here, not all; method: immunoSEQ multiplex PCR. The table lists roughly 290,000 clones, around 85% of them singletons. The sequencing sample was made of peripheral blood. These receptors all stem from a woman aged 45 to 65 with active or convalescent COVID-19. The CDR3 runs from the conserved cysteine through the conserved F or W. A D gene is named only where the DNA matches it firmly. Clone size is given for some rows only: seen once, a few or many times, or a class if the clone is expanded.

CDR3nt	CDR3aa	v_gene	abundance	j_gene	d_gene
TGTGCCAGCATCCCCCTGGGGGGTCCAGGTACCTATGGCTACACCTTC	CASIPLGGPGTYGYTF	TRBV28	NA	TRBJ1-2	NA
TGCGCCAGCAGCACAGGAGGGAGGGCTTTCTTT	CASSTGGRAFF	TRBV5-1	NA	TRBJ1-1	NA
TGTGCCAGCAGCACGACAGACTCTGGGGCCAACGTCCTGACTTTC	CASSTTDSGANVLTF	TRBV7-8	NA	TRBJ2-6	NA
TGTGCCAGCAGTGACAGGGTCGGTTCACCCCTCCACTTT	CASSDRVGSPLHF	TRBV6-1	NA	TRBJ1-6	NA
TGTGCCAGCAGTTCCGGGACAGGGGTCCACGAGCAGTACTTC	CASSSGTGVHEQYF	TRBV2	NA	TRBJ2-7	TRBD1
TGTGCCAGCAGCTTGGGATCCTGGCGGGAGGGCCGGAATGAGCAGTTCTTC	CASSLGSWREGRNEQFF	TRBV5-4	NA	TRBJ2-1	TRBD2
TGTGCCAGCAGCTCCGGTGAACAGGGGCCCTCACCCCTCCACTTT	CASSSGEQGPSPLHF	TRBV28	NA	TRBJ1-6	TRBD1
TGTGCCAGCAGCCAAGACAGGAACTATGGCTACACCTTC	CASSQDRNYGYTF	TRBV14	once	TRBJ1-2	NA
TGTGCCTGGAGTGTTACTAGCGGGAGTGGAGATACGCAGTATTTT	CAWSVTSGSGDTQYF	TRBV30	NA	TRBJ2-3	TRBD2
TGTGCCAGCTCACCATGGGACAGAGCCTACGAGCAGTACTTC	CASSPWDRAYEQYF	TRBV18	NA	TRBJ2-7	TRBD1
TGTGCCACCAGCAGATCGGGGAGATTTAATGAAAAACTGTTTTTT	CATSRSGRFNEKLFF	TRBV15	NA	TRBJ1-4	NA
TGCGCCTCCAGCCCTCGGGGGTACACTGAAGCTTTCTTT	CASSPRGYTEAFF	TRBV10-1	NA	TRBJ1-1	NA
TGTGCCAGCAGTAGGGGACAGTCACAAGAGACCCAGTACTTC	CASSRGQSQETQYF	TRBV6-5	NA	TRBJ2-5	TRBD1
TGTGCCAGCCGAACAGGGGTCTATGGCTACACCTTC	CASRTGVYGYTF	TRBV27	NA	TRBJ1-2	TRBD1
TGTGCCATCAGCGGACAGGGGATAATCACCGGGGAGCTGTTTTTT	CAISGQGIITGELFF	TRBV10-3	NA	TRBJ2-2	TRBD1
TGTGCCAGCAGGCTGACAGGGGCTGGAAACACCATATATTTT	CASRLTGAGNTIYF	TRBV27	NA	TRBJ1-3	TRBD1
TGTGCCAGCAGCGAACAGGGTGCGGGAAACACCATATATTTT	CASSEQGAGNTIYF	TRBV2	NA	TRBJ1-3	NA
TGTGCCAGCAGAACAATAGTCGGGGGAGGCCCCCTGGCCTCCTACGAGCAGTACTTC	CASRTIVGGGPLASYEQYF	TRBV11-2	NA	TRBJ2-7	NA
TGTGCCAGCAGTCCCAACGCGGTGACAGATACGCAGTATTTT	CASSPNAVTDTQYF	TRBV28	NA	TRBJ2-3	NA
TGTGCCAGCAGCTTGCGAGCGGCAGATACGCAGTATTTT	CASSLRAADTQYF	TRBV5-4	NA	TRBJ2-3	NA
TGTGCCAGCAGTGAAGTCCATAACTATGGCTACACCTTC	CASSEVHNYGYTF	TRBV6-1	NA	TRBJ1-2	NA
TGTGCCAGCAGTTTAGGTGTATCGGGGACTAGCACAGATACGCAGTATTTT	CASSLGVSGTSTDTQYF	TRBV28	NA	TRBJ2-3	NA
TGTGCCAGCAGCTCCCCCGGGACTGTGAACACTGAAGCTTTCTTT	CASSSPGTVNTEAFF	TRBV7-8	NA	TRBJ1-1	NA
TGTGCCAGCAGTTTTAGAGCCTCTTCACCCCTCCACTTT	CASSFRASSPLHF	TRBV27	NA	TRBJ1-6	NA
TGCAGCGTAAACAGGGGGGAGGCTAACTATGGCTACACCTTC	CSVNRGEANYGYTF	TRBV29-1	once	TRBJ1-2	TRBD1
TGTGCCAGCAGTGTTACAGGGGTGGGATCACCCCTCCACTTT	CASSVTGVGSPLHF	TRBV28	NA	TRBJ1-6	TRBD1
TGTGCCAGCAGCCGACTAGTCCAAGAGACCCAGTACTTC	CASSRLVQETQYF	TRBV2	NA	TRBJ2-5	NA
TGTGCCAGCAGCATTCACAGGGTTGGGGATATGAGCAATCAGCCCCAGCATTTT	CASSIHRVGDMSNQPQHF	TRBV27	once	TRBJ1-5	NA
TGTGCCAGCAGCCAAGTGACTAGCGTGTCCTACGAGCAGTACTTC	CASSQVTSVSYEQYF	TRBV3-1/TRBV3-2	NA	TRBJ2-7	TRBD2
TGTGCCAGCAGCTTGGTTGAGGTGTTGAATGAGCAGTTCTTC	CASSLVEVLNEQFF	TRBV5-4	NA	TRBJ2-1	NA
TGTGCCAGCAGCTTAGGCCCTAGTCGACACAATGAGCAGTTCTTC	CASSLGPSRHNEQFF	TRBV7-9	NA	TRBJ2-1	NA
TGTGCCAGCAGCTTATCACGGGATAGGGGGAGGGAGAACACTGAAGCTTTCTTT	CASSLSRDRGRENTEAFF	TRBV11-2	once	TRBJ1-1	NA
TGTGCCAGCAGCTTAGCCCTAGCGGCCTCATCGCAGTATTTT	CASSLALAASSQYF	TRBV7-2	NA	TRBJ2-3	TRBD2
TGTGCCAGCAGCTTACCAAGGGAAGGGAGTGGGACCCAGTACTTC	CASSLPREGSGTQYF	TRBV7-8	NA	TRBJ2-5	NA
TGTGCCTCCATCCGGGTTAAAGACACAGATACGCAGTATTTT	CASIRVKDTDTQYF	TRBV30	once	TRBJ2-3	NA
TGTGCCAGCAGTGGGCGGGGGGGCCATGAGCAGTTCTTC	CASSGRGGHEQFF	TRBV25-1	once	TRBJ2-1	TRBD2
TGTGCCAGCAGCCGGGAGCTCGCAGATACGCAGTATTTT	CASSRELADTQYF	TRBV7-3	NA	TRBJ2-3	NA
TGTGCCAGCAGCTCGGGGGCCTACGAGCAGTACTTC	CASSSGAYEQYF	TRBV5-6	NA	TRBJ2-7	NA
TGTGCCAGCAGCTCTCTAGCGGGAGACTCCAATGAGCAGTTCTTC	CASSSLAGDSNEQFF	TRBV25-1	NA	TRBJ2-1	TRBD2
TGTGCTAGTGGTTTGGTACTGGGTGGACTAGCGGGAGGGCCAAGAGAGAATGAGCAGTTCTTC	CASGLVLGGLAGGPRENEQFF	TRBV12-5	NA	TRBJ2-1	TRBD2
TGTGCCAGCAGTGATTCGGTCTATTATGGCTACACCTTC	CASSDSVYYGYTF	TRBV2	NA	TRBJ1-2	NA
TGTGCCACCAGCAGCGGAGCGGATCCCTACGAGCAGTACTTC	CATSSGADPYEQYF	TRBV15	NA	TRBJ2-7	NA
TGTGCCAACAGCTTTGGGACAGGGGACTCACCCCTCCACTTT	CANSFGTGDSPLHF	TRBV7-6	NA	TRBJ1-6	TRBD1
TGTGCCATCAGTGAGGGCCCTAGCGGGGACGCAGATACGCAGTATTTT	CAISEGPSGDADTQYF	TRBV10-3	NA	TRBJ2-3	TRBD2
TGTGCCAGTAAGGGGACTTGGAACACTGAAGCTTTCTTT	CASKGTWNTEAFF	TRBV19	NA	TRBJ1-1	NA
TGTGCTAGTGGACCAGACGGGGATGGGGCTGAAGCTTTCTTT	CASGPDGDGAEAFF	TRBV12-5	NA	TRBJ1-1	NA
TGTGCCAGCAGGTACCTAGCGGGAGGCTACAATGAGCAGTTCTTC	CASRYLAGGYNEQFF	TRBV2	NA	TRBJ2-1	TRBD2